Given below is one TCR beta chain in context. The antigen this receptor binds is unknown. It has no much larger one-base neighbor in the sample; base qualities were not kept. The germline V gene yields SGHTA for CDR1 and FQGNSA for CDR2. The cysteine opens and the phenylalanine closes a CDR3 of 14 amino acids. Here the CDR3 DNA is all that survives: 42 bases in frame from base 1. V lost 1 base and J lost 6 bases, and the count of bases not matched to a germline gene is 0. Whole blood was collected in K2EDTA tubes by collaborating institutions according to the institutions' own protocols. Collaborator samples were shipped for TCRbeta analysis as frozen whole blood, isolated PBMCs, or DNA extracted from either sample type. TCRbeta CDR3 regions were amplified from genomic DNA by means of the immunoSEQ Assay, a bias-controlled multiplex PCR. The paper's processing steps were these. Nucleated cell counts per sample were estimated from amplification of reference gene primers within the assay. To quantify the absolute abundance of each unique TCRbeta CDR3 rearrangement, sequence reads were collapsed and filtered. Productive Simpson clonality was computed per sample as the square root of Simpson's diversity index over productive rearrangements. TCRdb took over this immuneACCESS table, retaining in-frame rearrangements with V and J assigned. Such tables are incomplete; in checked studies, under half of the missing clones stem from an unresolved V gene, and the remainder is unexplained. The DNA gave D and trimming, while V, J and clone size come from that table. In all, the sample holds around 150,000 clones, and around 84% of those were seen once. The ten largest clones capture about 3.3% of the sample.

These data come from a study of blood T cell repertoires in COVID-19 (dated by TCRdb to the early 2020s). For the wider study: Samples covering the acute and convalescent phases of COVID-19 were provided by collaborators in the United States, Italy and Spain. The prospective study material was composed of cDNA or gDNA derived from T cells, B-cell-depleted T cells, or PBMCs. The dataset comprised deeply sampled blood TCRbeta repertoires from subjects exposed to, actively infected with, or recovered from COVID-19. The repertoires were released in a freely available public database intended as a resource for research on the immune response to SARS-CoV-2. Samples were obtained from the ongoing ImmuneRACE study (first 160 participants) and from roughly 1,300 subjects provided by 6 global collaborators. Sample metadata almost always included a de-identified subject ID, COVID-19 status, age in years and sex. Where available, HLA class I and class II types were taken from metadata supplied by the sample provider and were not determined by assay-based typing. On the study overall, not on this receptor specifically: Clinical and demographic metadata were provided uncurated, with the amount varying by source and participant.

This chain joins TRBV7-2 to TRBJ2-3; the central 11 bases match TRBD2. The sequence was obtained from a human donor with acute or convalescent COVID-19. The donor label of this sample is uncertain. Input material: peripheral blood. The nucleotide sequence is given as TGTGCCAGCAGCTTAGGGACTAGCGGGGATACGCAGTATTTT. Translated, it reads CASSLGTSGDTQYF.